Reported below is one T cell receptor (beta chain). The data were produced by immunoSEQ multiplex PCR, yet TCRdb's version contains in-frame clones alone and is incomplete. This table holds roughly 57,000 clones, approximately 90% found once. The entry originates in a study of T cell changes during pregnancy in multiple sclerosis. CDR1 and CDR2 from the germline V gene are SGHRS and YFSETQ. Trimming shortened V by 4 bases and J by 0 bases, and 10 bases separated the two germline ends. This CDR3 comprises 15 residues. This sample comprised CD4+ T cells from peripheral blood mononuclear cells, obtained after pregnancy. V is TRBV5-1 and J is TRBJ1-4; D is unclear. The source is a female donor with multiple sclerosis, enrolled in a pregnancy study. The CDR3 DNA is TGCGCCAGCAGCCCCGGCGGAGCAACTAATGAAAAACTGTTTTTT. Amino acids: CASSPGGATNEKLFF.